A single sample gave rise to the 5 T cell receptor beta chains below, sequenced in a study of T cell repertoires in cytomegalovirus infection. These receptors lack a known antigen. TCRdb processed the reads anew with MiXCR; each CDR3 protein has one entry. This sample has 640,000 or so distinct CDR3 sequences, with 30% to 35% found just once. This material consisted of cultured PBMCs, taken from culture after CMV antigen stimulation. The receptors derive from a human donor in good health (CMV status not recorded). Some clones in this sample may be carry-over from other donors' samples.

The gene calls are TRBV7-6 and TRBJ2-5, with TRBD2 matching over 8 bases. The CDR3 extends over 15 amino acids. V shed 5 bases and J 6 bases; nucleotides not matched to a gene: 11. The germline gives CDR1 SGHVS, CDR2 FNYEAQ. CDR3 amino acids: CASSPPGGAPQTQYF. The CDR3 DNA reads TGTGCCAGCAGCCCGCCCGGGGGGGCCCCTCAGACCCAGTACTTC.

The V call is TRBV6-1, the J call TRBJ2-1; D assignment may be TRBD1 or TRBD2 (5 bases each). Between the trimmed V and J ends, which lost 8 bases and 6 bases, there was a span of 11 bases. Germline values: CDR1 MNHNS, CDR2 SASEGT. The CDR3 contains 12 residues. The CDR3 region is CASGGRVNEQFF. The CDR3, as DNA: TGTGCCAGCGGGGGACGGGTCAATGAGCAGTTCTTC.

CDR3 in DNA: TGCAGTGCTAGGCGGGACACTACCCGCTCCTACAATGAGCAGTTCTTC. As protein: CSARRDTTRSYNEQFF. The rearrangement uses TRBV20-1 and TRBJ2-1; D may correspond to TRBD1 or TRBD2 (6 bases each). CDR3 size: 16 residues. Germline V gene sequence: CDR1 DFQATT, CDR2 SNEGSKA (reference sequence). V lost 3 bases and J lost 0, with 15 bases in between.

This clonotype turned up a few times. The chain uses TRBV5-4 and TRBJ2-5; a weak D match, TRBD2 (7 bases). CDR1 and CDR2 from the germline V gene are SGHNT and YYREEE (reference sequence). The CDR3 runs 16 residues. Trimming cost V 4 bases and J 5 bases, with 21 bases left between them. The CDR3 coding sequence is TGTGCCAGCAGCGGCCGTGACCGAGGGGGGGGGGAGACCCAGTACTTC. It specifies CASSGRDRGGGETQYF. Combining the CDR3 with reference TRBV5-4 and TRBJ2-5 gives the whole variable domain ETGVTQSPTHLIKTRGQQVTLRCSSQSGHNTVSWYQQALGQGPQFIFQYYREEENGRGNFPPRFSGLQFPNYSSELNVNALELDDSALYLCASSGRDRGGGETQYFGPGTRLLVL.

The CDR3 DNA follows: TGTGCCAGCAGTTTAGCGGGGGGCTTCAACTATGGCTACACCTTC. It specifies CASSLAGGFNYGYTF. The chain couples TRBV12-3 or TRBV12-4 to TRBJ1-2, with D maybe TRBD1 (6 bases). V lost 0 bases to trimming and J lost 2 bases, with 10 bases between them. The CDR3 extends over 15 amino acids.